This passage covers 6 T cell receptor beta chains from one sample sequenced in a study of blood T cell repertoires in COVID-19. Sequenced by immunoSEQ multiplex PCR; TCRdb stores in-frame clones only, minus some. The sample holds 350,000 or so clones, 89% seen once. Specimen: peripheral blood. The receptors were sampled from a woman aged 55-69 years with COVID-19, enrolled during active disease.

The chain joins TRBV25-1 to TRBJ1-2; 8 nucleotides align to TRBD1. J lost 4 bases, V lost 1 base, and 8 bases had no gene match. The germline gives CDR1 MGHDK, CDR2 SYGVNS. CDR3 length: 16 residues. In DNA form, the CDR3 reads TGTGCCAGCAGTGAATTGGGGACAGGCATGCGCTATGGCTACACCTTC. Translation: CASSELGTGMRYGYTF.

This chain's CDR3 is CASSAALGTGEETQYF. CDR3 sequence (DNA): TGTGCCAGCAGCGCAGCCCTCGGGACAGGGGAAGAGACCCAGTACTTC. The gene calls are TRBV9 and TRBJ2-5, with 10 nucleotides matching TRBD1. CDR3 length: 16 residues. CDR1 and CDR2 from the germline V gene are SGDLS and YYNGEE. J lost 3 bases, V lost 3 bases, and 8 bases had no gene match.

The gene calls are TRBV12-3 or TRBV12-4 and TRBJ2-3, with a weak D call TRBD2 (5 bases). V dropped 5 bases and J dropped 6 bases, with 12 bases sitting between them. The CDR3 runs to 13 residues. Here the CDR3 DNA reads TGTGCCAGCAGTATCGTGACGGGGGATACGCAGTATTTT. It codes for CASSIVTGDTQYF.

J is TRBJ1-2 and V is TRBV5-1, with D hard to call. Germline V CDR1 and CDR2: SGHRS, YFSETQ. V lost 2 bases, J lost 5 bases, and 10 bases lay in between. CDR3 length: 13 residues. The CDR3 here is CASSFPGEYGYTF. In DNA, the CDR3 is TGCGCCAGCAGCTTCCCCGGGGAGTATGGCTACACCTTC.

Here the CDR3 reads CASSLDTYYGYTF. The CDR3 DNA is TGCGCCAGCAGCCTGGACACCTACTATGGCTACACCTTC. This chain connects TRBV5-1 to TRBJ1-2; TRBD1 might be the D (5 bases). V was pared by 4 bases and J by 3 bases, with 10 bases between. Germline values: CDR1 SGHRS, CDR2 YFSETQ. CDR3 length: 13 residues.

The J gene is TRBJ1-3, the V gene TRBV10-3; 9 bases match TRBD1. The CDR3 length is 16 residues. The J segment lost 6 bases and the V segment lost 6 bases, leaving 12 bases of the junction unmatched. CDR1 is ENHRY, CDR2 SYGVKD, per germline. CDR3 coding DNA: TGTGCCATCAGAAAAAACCCCGGGACAGGGCAAAACACCATATATTTT. It yields the protein CAIRKNPGTGQNTIYF.